Listed below are T cell receptor beta chains from one sample, sequenced in a study of blood T cell repertoires in COVID-19. Sequencing was performed with immunoSEQ multiplex PCR; in TCRdb, only in-frame clones are kept and a portion is missing. The sample has 120,000 to 150,000 clones, roughly 84% seen once. Sequencing was done on a sample of peripheral blood. These receptors were taken from a man between 25 and 39 years old with COVID-19, enrolled during active disease. CDR3s include the opening cysteine and the closing phenylalanine or tryptophan. The order of the fields is V gene, clone size, D gene, J gene, CDR3 protein, CDR3 DNA. D genes are given only for firm matches. The size of a clone is reported for some rows only, either as once, few or many, or as a class for expanded clones.

V gene: TRBV7-2
clone size: -
D gene: TRBD2
J gene: TRBJ2-7
CDR3 protein: CASIPTSGRYEQYF
CDR3 DNA: TGTGCCAGCATCCCGACTAGCGGCCGCTACGAGCAGTACTTC

V gene: TRBV6-1
clone size: -
D gene: TRBD1
J gene: TRBJ1-1
CDR3 protein: CASSEAGQGARTEAFF
CDR3 DNA: TGTGCCAGCAGTGAAGCGGGACAGGGGGCAAGGACTGAAGCTTTCTTT

V gene: TRBV14
clone size: -
D gene: TRBD2
J gene: TRBJ2-3
CDR3 protein: CASSQAPGTSGRKGVGADTQYF
CDR3 DNA: TGTGCCAGCAGCCAAGCCCCCGGGACTAGCGGGAGGAAGGGCGTGGGAGCAGATACGCAGTATTTT

V gene: TRBV5-4
clone size: -
D gene: -
J gene: TRBJ2-1
CDR3 protein: CASSRQDSIYNEQFF
CDR3 DNA: TGTGCCAGCAGCCGTCAGGACTCGATTTACAATGAGCAGTTCTTC

V gene: TRBV19
clone size: -
D gene: TRBD1
J gene: TRBJ1-1
CDR3 protein: CASSTDRGEMNTEAFF
CDR3 DNA: TGTGCCAGTAGTACGGACAGGGGGGAAATGAACACTGAAGCTTTCTTT

V gene: TRBV19
clone size: -
D gene: TRBD1
J gene: TRBJ1-5
CDR3 protein: CASSNAPGTGPNQPQHF
CDR3 DNA: TGTGCCAGTAGTAACGCCCCTGGGACAGGTCCAAATCAGCCCCAGCATTTT

V gene: TRBV30
clone size: -
D gene: -
J gene: TRBJ1-2
CDR3 protein: CAWSRDYGNYGYTF
CDR3 DNA: TGTGCCTGGAGTCGGGACTACGGAAACTATGGCTACACCTTC

V gene: TRBV7-2
clone size: -
D gene: -
J gene: TRBJ2-5
CDR3 protein: CASSLAQGSQYF
CDR3 DNA: TGTGCCAGCAGCTTAGCCCAGGGGTCCCAGTACTTC

V gene: TRBV18
clone size: -
D gene: TRBD2
J gene: TRBJ2-2
CDR3 protein: CASSPPGLAGPVGELFF
CDR3 DNA: TGTGCCAGCTCACCACCCGGACTAGCGGGACCGGTCGGGGAGCTGTTTTTT

V gene: TRBV28
clone size: -
D gene: TRBD1
J gene: TRBJ1-5
CDR3 protein: CASSNNRGRNQPQHF
CDR3 DNA: TGTGCCAGCTCAAATAACAGGGGGAGGAATCAGCCCCAGCATTTT

V gene: TRBV11-3
clone size: -
D gene: -
J gene: TRBJ2-3
CDR3 protein: CASSLVSGSDTQYF
CDR3 DNA: TGTGCCAGCAGCTTAGTTAGCGGATCAGATACGCAGTATTTT

V gene: TRBV12-2
clone size: -
D gene: -
J gene: TRBJ1-2
CDR3 protein: CASRFLLTGGNGYTF
CDR3 DNA: TGTGCAAGTCGCTTTCTCCTGACAGGGGGTAATGGCTACACCTTC

V gene: TRBV9
clone size: -
D gene: -
J gene: TRBJ1-1
CDR3 protein: CASSVGPGGSEAFF
CDR3 DNA: TGTGCCAGCAGCGTAGGGCCAGGTGGCTCTGAAGCTTTCTTT

V gene: TRBV5-1
clone size: -
D gene: -
J gene: TRBJ1-2
CDR3 protein: CASSPEIIYGYTF
CDR3 DNA: TGCGCCAGCAGCCCAGAAATAATCTATGGCTACACCTTC

V gene: TRBV24-1
clone size: -
D gene: TRBD2
J gene: TRBJ2-2
CDR3 protein: CATSETGLADTGELFF
CDR3 DNA: TGTGCCACCAGTGAGACGGGACTAGCGGACACCGGGGAGCTGTTTTTT

V gene: TRBV28
clone size: -
D gene: -
J gene: TRBJ2-2
CDR3 protein: CASKLTSTVRRGPGELFF
CDR3 DNA: TGTGCCAGCAAGTTAACCTCGACTGTCCGGCGAGGTCCCGGGGAGCTGTTTTTT

V gene: TRBV5-4
clone size: -
D gene: -
J gene: TRBJ2-5
CDR3 protein: CASSGTGNRETQYF
CDR3 DNA: TGTGCCAGCAGCGGCACAGGGAATCGAGAGACCCAGTACTTC

V gene: TRBV11-3
clone size: -
D gene: -
J gene: TRBJ2-1
CDR3 protein: CASSADSGVWNEQFF
CDR3 DNA: TGTGCCAGCAGCGCAGATTCCGGGGTCTGGAATGAGCAGTTCTTC

V gene: TRBV28
clone size: -
D gene: -
J gene: TRBJ2-3
CDR3 protein: CASRPGLTDTQYF
CDR3 DNA: TGTGCCAGCAGACCGGGACTTACAGATACGCAGTATTTT

V gene: TRBV19
clone size: -
D gene: TRBD1
J gene: TRBJ1-2
CDR3 protein: CASSPGQGISGYTF
CDR3 DNA: TGTGCCAGTAGTCCCGGACAGGGAATAAGTGGCTACACCTTC

V gene: TRBV7-3
clone size: -
D gene: TRBD1
J gene: TRBJ1-1
CDR3 protein: CASSLMAGGTEAFF
CDR3 DNA: TGTGCCAGCAGCTTAATGGCAGGGGGCACTGAAGCTTTCTTT

V gene: TRBV28
clone size: -
D gene: -
J gene: TRBJ1-6
CDR3 protein: CASGKRGGNSPLHF
CDR3 DNA: TGTGCCAGCGGTAAGAGGGGGGGTAATTCACCCCTCCACTTT

V gene: TRBV27
clone size: -
D gene: -
J gene: TRBJ2-6
CDR3 protein: CASTSLASGANVLTF
CDR3 DNA: TGTGCCAGCACCTCTCTAGCGTCTGGGGCCAACGTCCTGACTTTC

V gene: TRBV9
clone size: -
D gene: -
J gene: TRBJ1-1
CDR3 protein: CASSEGGLGEAFF
CDR3 DNA: TGTGCCAGCAGCGAAGGGGGTTTAGGTGAAGCTTTCTTT

V gene: TRBV7-8
clone size: -
D gene: TRBD1
J gene: TRBJ2-7
CDR3 protein: CASRRPGTGVYEQYF
CDR3 DNA: TGTGCCAGCAGACGCCCCGGGACAGGGGTCTACGAGCAGTACTTC

V gene: TRBV27
clone size: -
D gene: -
J gene: TRBJ2-7
CDR3 protein: CASSLRGYEQYF
CDR3 DNA: TGTGCCAGCAGTTTAAGGGGCTACGAGCAGTACTTC

V gene: TRBV2
clone size: -
D gene: -
J gene: TRBJ1-5
CDR3 protein: CASSEWWRDGNQPQHF
CDR3 DNA: TGTGCCAGCAGTGAGTGGTGGAGGGACGGCAATCAGCCCCAGCATTTT

V gene: TRBV5-1
clone size: once
D gene: TRBD1
J gene: TRBJ1-5
CDR3 protein: CASSLQGSNQPQHF
CDR3 DNA: TGCGCCAGCAGCCTACAGGGGAGCAATCAGCCCCAGCATTTT

V gene: TRBV15
clone size: -
D gene: TRBD1
J gene: TRBJ1-1
CDR3 protein: CATSGWTGGAGEAFF
CDR3 DNA: TGTGCCACCAGCGGATGGACAGGGGGCGCGGGTGAAGCTTTCTTT

V gene: TRBV21-1
clone size: -
D gene: -
J gene: TRBJ2-7
CDR3 protein: CASSKVAGDGNEQYF
CDR3 DNA: TGTGCCAGCAGCAAAGTGGCGGGAGACGGTAACGAGCAGTACTTC

V gene: TRBV19
clone size: -
D gene: -
J gene: TRBJ1-1
CDR3 protein: CASSMGRLNTEAFF
CDR3 DNA: TGTGCCAGTAGTATGGGGAGGTTGAACACTGAAGCTTTCTTT

V gene: TRBV10-3
clone size: -
D gene: TRBD2
J gene: TRBJ2-3
CDR3 protein: CAISGGRSSDTQYF
CDR3 DNA: TGTGCCATCAGCGGGGGGAGGTCGTCAGATACGCAGTATTTT

V gene: TRBV7-2
clone size: -
D gene: TRBD1
J gene: TRBJ1-1
CDR3 protein: CASSLFRDRKNTEAFF
CDR3 DNA: TGTGCCAGCAGCTTATTCCGGGACAGGAAGAACACTGAAGCTTTCTTT

V gene: TRBV28
clone size: medium-sized
D gene: TRBD1
J gene: TRBJ1-1
CDR3 protein: CASSSGQGFLRAFF
CDR3 DNA: TGTGCCAGCAGTTCGGGACAGGGTTTCCTAAGGGCTTTCTTT

V gene: TRBV20-1
clone size: -
D gene: -
J gene: TRBJ1-2
CDR3 protein: CSAGEGYGYTF
CDR3 DNA: TGCAGTGCTGGGGAGGGCTATGGCTACACCTTC

V gene: TRBV11-2
clone size: -
D gene: -
J gene: TRBJ1-2
CDR3 protein: CASSLRPGDGGYTF
CDR3 DNA: TGTGCCAGCAGCCTGAGGCCAGGGGATGGAGGCTACACCTTC

V gene: TRBV30
clone size: -
D gene: -
J gene: TRBJ2-3
CDR3 protein: CAWMPADTQYF
CDR3 DNA: TGTGCCTGGATGCCAGCAGATACGCAGTATTTT

V gene: TRBV19
clone size: -
D gene: TRBD1
J gene: TRBJ1-2
CDR3 protein: CASSTSTGFYGYTF
CDR3 DNA: TGTGCCAGTAGTACCTCGACAGGGTTCTATGGCTACACCTTC

V gene: TRBV7-9
clone size: -
D gene: TRBD1
J gene: TRBJ2-1
CDR3 protein: CASSPYRDRVVDEQFF
CDR3 DNA: TGTGCCAGCAGCCCGTACCGGGACAGGGTAGTCGATGAGCAGTTCTTC

V gene: TRBV24-1
clone size: -
D gene: TRBD2
J gene: TRBJ2-1
CDR3 protein: CATSERTGTGGNEQFF
CDR3 DNA: TGTGCCACCAGTGAGCGCACCGGGACGGGGGGCAATGAGCAGTTCTTC

V gene: TRBV12-5
clone size: -
D gene: -
J gene: TRBJ2-5
CDR3 protein: CASGLGGSRETQYF
CDR3 DNA: TGTGCTAGTGGTCTTGGGGGGTCCAGAGAGACCCAGTACTTC

V gene: TRBV10-3
clone size: -
D gene: TRBD1
J gene: TRBJ2-5
CDR3 protein: CAIKTTGEETQYF
CDR3 DNA: TGTGCCATCAAGACAACAGGGGAAGAGACCCAGTACTTC